Below, 10 T cell receptor beta chains from the same sample are listed, as sequenced in a study of ipilimumab plus nivolumab after autologous stem cell transplantation. Sequencing used immunoSEQ multiplex PCR; TCRdb keeps in-frame clones, though not all of them. The sample lists some 87,000 clones; nearly 85% were seen once. The source was PBMCs, collected in a trial of ipilimumab plus nivolumab as post-transplant consolidation. These receptors were taken from a male donor with diffuse large B-cell lymphoma.

The V call is TRBV5-3, the J call TRBJ1-6; D is perhaps TRBD1 (5 bases). TRBV5-3 is placed among ORFs of uncertain function. This CDR3 region has 15 residues. The CDR3 DNA reads TGTCCCACAAAAGTCCAGGTCAGGGATAATTCACCCCTCCACTTT. Translating it yields CPTKVQVRDNSPLHF.

The chain recombines TRBV12-1 with TRBJ2-7; no DNA check was done on the table's D call, TRBD2. TRBV12-1 is a known pseudogene. This CDR3 spans 14 amino acids. The CDR3 sequence: CASSTGDSPGEQYF. In nucleotides, the CDR3 is TGTGCCAGCAGCACGGGGGACTCCCCGGGCGAGCAGTACTTC.

The genes are TRBV4-2 and TRBJ2-1; D possibly uses TRBD1 or TRBD2 (6 bases each). V was shortened by 0 bases and J by 2 bases, with 11 bases between the two germline ends. Germline loops: CDR1 LGHNA, CDR2 YNFKEQ. This CDR3 spans 16 amino acids. The CDR3 here is CASSQERGEPYNEQFF. DNA of the CDR3: TGTGCCAGCAGCCAAGAGAGGGGGGAGCCCTACAATGAGCAGTTCTTC.

The sample holds one count of this clone. The chain joins TRBV19 to TRBJ2-1; tentative D call: TRBD2 (6 bases). The CDR3 consists of 16 residues. Deletions cut 3 bases from V and 0 bases from J, with 12 bases between. Germline V gene data show CDR1 as LNHDA and CDR2 as SQIVND (reference sequence). CDR3 in amino acids: CASSISGGSSYNEQFF. In DNA form, the CDR3 reads TGTGCCAGTAGTATTAGTGGAGGGAGCTCCTACAATGAGCAGTTCTTC. Together with reference TRBV19 and TRBJ2-1, the CDR3 gives the full variable domain: DGGITQSPKYLFRKEGQNVTLSCEQNLNHDAMYWYRQDPGQGLRLIYYSQIVNDFQKGDIAEGYSVSREKKESFPLTVTSAQKNPTAFYLCASSISGGSSYNEQFFGPGTRLTVL.

The J gene is TRBJ2-1, the V gene TRBV7-8; TRBD1 or TRBD2 may be the D gene (5 bases each). This CDR3 is 14 amino acids long. Germline CDR1 is SGHVS and CDR2 is FQNEAQ. V was shortened by 8 bases and J by 3 bases, with 14 bases between the two germline ends. The CDR3 region is CASGDGNLYNEQFF. CDR3 DNA sequence: TGTGCCAGCGGGGACGGAAATCTCTACAATGAGCAGTTCTTC.

The J gene is TRBJ1-1, the V gene TRBV18; D may be TRBD1 (5 bases). The germline gives CDR1 KGHSH, CDR2 LQKENI. The V end was cut by 1 base, the J end by 1 base, with 10 bases between. CDR3 length: 15 amino acids. The CDR3 reads CASSPRRDRNTEAFF. The CDR3 coding sequence is TGTGCCAGCTCACCACGGCGTGACAGGAACACTGAAGCTTTCTTT. The full variable domain, with the rest looked up from reference TRBV18 and TRBJ1-1, is NAGVMQNPRHLVRRRGQEARLRCSPMKGHSHVYWYRQLPEEGLKFMVYLQKENIIDESGMPKERFSAEFPKEGPSILRIQQVVRGDSAAYFCASSPRRDRNTEAFFGQGTRLTVV.

This chain uses TRBV4-1 with TRBJ2-2; 9 bases are shared with TRBD1. Germline V gene data show CDR1 as MGHRA and CDR2 as YSYEKL. This CDR3 spans 16 amino acids. V dropped 1 base and J dropped 6; count of bases not matched to a gene: 6. The chain's CDR3 is CASSQVGQGRAGELFF. For the CDR3, the DNA is TGCGCCAGCAGCCAAGTAGGACAGGGGAGGGCCGGGGAGCTGTTTTTT.

The genes are TRBV2 and TRBJ2-3, with 15 bases matching TRBD2. From germline, CDR1 is SNHLY and CDR2 FYNNEI. There are 16 residues in the CDR3. V lost 10 bases, J lost 1 base, and 6 bases stayed unmatched. The CDR3 DNA reads TGTGCCACCGGACTAGCGGGGGGGGAACGCACAGATACGCAGTATTTT. This codes for CATGLAGGERTDTQYF.

The J gene is TRBJ2-5, the V gene TRBV1; TRBD2, as called in the table, went unchecked against the DNA. TRBV1 is designated a pseudogene. The CDR3 consists of 14 residues. CDR3 residues: CTSSHGWYQETQYF. CDR3 nucleotides: TGCACCAGCAGCCACGGTTGGTACCAAGAGACCCAGTACTTC.

Concerning this clone: Mismatch with germline at one junction end may stem from a read error. The rearrangement links TRBV7-8 to TRBJ2-3, with D possibly being TRBD2 (7 bases). The germline gives CDR1 SGHVS, CDR2 FQNEAQ. This CDR3 is 17 amino acids long. In nucleotides, the CDR3 is TGTGCCAGCAGGTTAGATAAGGGGGGGCTAAGCACAGATACGCAGTATTTT. Translating it yields CASRLDKGGLSTDTQYF.